This entry lists 20 T cell receptor beta chains sequenced from one sample in a study of STAT5B mutations in CD4+ large granular lymphocyte leukemia. Profiled with immunoSEQ multiplex PCR; TCRdb holds only in-frame clones, not every one. This sample has about 4,900 clones, with around nine tenths found just once. Sequencing used PBMCs. The receptors stem from a middle-aged man with CD4+ T-cell large granular lymphocyte leukemia.

J is TRBJ2-3 and V is TRBV10-3; possibly TRBD1 for D (5 bases). The CDR3 is made up of 15 amino acids. From germline, CDR1 is ENHRY and CDR2 SYGVKD. V lost 10 bases and J 1 base, leaving 18 bases between the germline ends. The CDR3 sequence is CATRRQGVGTDTQYF. The CDR3, as DNA: TGTGCCACCCGGCGGCAGGGCGTCGGCACAGATACGCAGTATTTT.

The rearrangement uses TRBV6-1 and TRBJ1-1; TRBD1 might be the D (6 bases). Germline lookup yields CDR1 MNHNS and CDR2 SASEGT. With 4 bases removed from V and 6 bases from J, the gap between germline ends came to 15 bases. The CDR3 has 14 amino acids. The CDR3 DNA reads TGTGCCAGCAGTGCACAGGGAGGAGTCGCTGAAGCTTTCTTT. Its translation: CASSAQGGVAEAFF.

The chain links TRBV11-3 to TRBJ2-7; D is unresolved. This CDR3 comprises 11 residues. V lost 7 bases to trimming and J lost 3 bases, with 7 bases between them. Germline CDR1 and CDR2: SGHNT and YENEEA. CDR3 coding DNA: TGTGCCAGCAAGGGTGTCTACGAGCAGTACTTC. The encoded protein is CASKGVYEQYF. Full variable domain (missing parts from reference TRBV11-3 and TRBJ2-7): EAGVVQSPRYKIIEKKQPVAFWCNPISGHNTLYWYLQNLGQGPELLIRYENEEAVDDSQLPKDRFSAERLKGVDSTLKIQPAELGDSAVYLCASKGVYEQYFGPGTRLTVT.

J is TRBJ1-6 and V is TRBV6-5; TRBD1 aligns across 8 bases. Germline V gives CDR1 MNHEY, CDR2 SVGAGI. V gave up 7 bases and J gave up 10 bases; unmatched junction bases: 12. This CDR3 spans 15 amino acids. The CDR3 reads CASTVYQGAQSPLHF. In nucleotides, the CDR3 is TGTGCCAGCACCGTATACCAGGGGGCGCAATCACCCCTCCACTTT.

The V gene is TRBV7-9, the J gene TRBJ2-1; D unresolved. This CDR3 has 11 residues. V lost 1 base to trimming and J lost 6 bases, with 1 base between them. CDR1 is SEHNR and CDR2 is FQNEAQ in the germline V gene (reference sequence). CDR3 amino acids: CASSLGNEQFF. The DNA for the CDR3 is TGTGCCAGCAGCTTAGGCAATGAGCAGTTCTTC.

J is TRBJ2-7 and V is TRBV11-3; D might be TRBD2 (6 bases). V lost 4 bases, J lost 3 bases, and 19 bases lay in between. The germline V gene has CDR1 SGHNT and CDR2 YENEEA. The CDR3 totals 16 residues. The CDR3 DNA is TGTGCCAGCAGCTCCTACGCGGGACCGAAGGGCTACGAGCAGTACTTC. Protein sequence: CASSSYAGPKGYEQYF.

V usage is TRBV29-1 and J usage is TRBJ1-1; D is uncertain. The germline CDR1 and CDR2 sequences are SQVTM and ANQGSEA. The CDR3 spans 14 residues. Trimming stripped 2 bases from V and 2 bases from J, with 12 bases between. The CDR3 DNA sequence: TGCAGCGTTGAAAGAAGGAGAAAAAACACTGAAGCTTTCTTT. As protein: CSVERRRKNTEAFF.

This rearrangement joins TRBV7-9 to TRBJ2-3; the match to TRBD2 covers 8 bases. The germline gives CDR1 SEHNR, CDR2 FQNEAQ (reference sequence). This CDR3 has 16 amino acids. The ends lost 3 bases at V and 2 bases at J; junction bases unmatched: 7. CDR3 in DNA: TGTGCCAGCAGCTTTCTAGCGGGCGTGTCCACAGATACGCAGTATTTT. Its translation: CASSFLAGVSTDTQYF.

V gene TRBV6-1 combines with J gene TRBJ1-2, with 8 bases lining up with TRBD1. The CDR3 covers 19 residues. The germline gives CDR1 MNHNS, CDR2 SASEGT. V lost 0 bases, J lost 5 bases, and 17 bases stayed unmatched. The CDR3 DNA is TGTGCCAGCAGTGAAGCCTGGTGGACAGGGCCGCGTAAAGGGTATGGCTACACCTTC. Translating gives CASSEAWWTGPRKGYGYTF.

This clone was counted between two and nine times. This chain joins TRBV23-1 and TRBJ1-5; TRBD1 might be the D (5 bases). TRBV23-1 is an ORF, and what it does is uncertain. This CDR3 region has 14 residues. CDR3 sequence (DNA): TGCGCGACTTGGGGGGAGGTGAGCAATCAGCCCCAGCATTTT. This codes for CATWGEVSNQPQHF.

This chain connects TRBV29-1 to TRBJ1-2; 7 nucleotides line up with TRBD1. The length of the CDR3 is 14 residues. Germline assignment: CDR1 SQVTM and CDR2 ANQGSEA. The junction had 11 bases not matched to a gene; V was cut back by 7 bases and J by 3 bases. In DNA form, the CDR3 reads TGCAGCGGTACCCGGCTAGGGGGCTACTATGGCTACACCTTC. Protein sequence: CSGTRLGGYYGYTF.

This chain's CDR3 is CASSLGATGELFF. CDR3 coding DNA: TGTGCCAGCAGCTTAGGTGCCACCGGGGAGCTGTTTTTT. The gene calls are TRBV11-1 and TRBJ2-2; no clear D gene. V was shortened by 1 base and J by 4 bases, with 4 bases between the two germline ends. The length of the CDR3 is 13 residues. In germline, CDR1 is SGHAT, CDR2 FQDESV (reference sequence).

This chain connects TRBV30 to TRBJ1-1; D not resolved. CDR3 size: 13 residues. The germline gives CDR1 GTSNPN, CDR2 SVGIG (reference sequence). Trimming pared 0 bases from V and 3 bases from J, leaving 8 bases between. CDR3 bases: TGTGCCTGGAGTGTACAGACCGACACTGAAGCTTTCTTT. Translation: CAWSVQTDTEAFF.

This clone was seen a handful of times. The chain uses TRBV6-5 and TRBJ1-5; the D gene is possibly TRBD1 (6 bases). V lost 0 bases to trimming and J lost 4 bases, with 10 bases between them. Germline-derived CDR1 and CDR2 are MNHEY and SVGAGI. The CDR3 has 15 residues. CDR3 bases: TGTGCCAGCAGTTACTCTTCCAGGGGAAATCAGCCCCAGCATTTT. Residues: CASSYSSRGNQPQHF.

This chain connects TRBV4-1 to TRBJ2-1; unclear D gene. The length of the CDR3 is 15 residues. V was cut by 1 base and J by 6 bases, with 13 bases left in between. Germline CDR1 reads MGHRA; CDR2 reads YSYEKL. The chain's CDR3 is CASSQVRDKGNEQFF. The DNA for the CDR3 is TGCGCCAGCAGCCAAGTAAGAGACAAGGGCAATGAGCAGTTCTTC.

The chain has TRBV5-4 and TRBJ2-3; D uncertain. The CDR3 covers 15 residues. CDR1 SGHNT and CDR2 YYREEE come from the germline V gene (reference sequence). The V gene lost 0 bases and the J gene lost 2 bases, with 10 bases spanning the gap. CDR3 nucleotides: TGTGCCAGCAGCTTGGATGGCCTTTCCACAGATACGCAGTATTTT. Its protein is CASSLDGLSTDTQYF.

This chain joins TRBV4-1 and TRBJ1-2, with D tentatively TRBD1 (6 bases). The CDR3 contains 15 residues. Germline assignment: CDR1 MGHRA and CDR2 YSYEKL. V was clipped by 0 bases and J by 3 bases, with 11 bases between them. CDR3 region: CASSQDWNRDYGYTF. As DNA, the CDR3 is TGCGCCAGCAGCCAAGATTGGAACAGGGACTATGGCTACACCTTC.

The sample holds a few counts of this clone. This chain links TRBV7-8 with TRBJ2-2; 9 bases align to TRBD1. This CDR3 comprises 16 residues. Unmatched junction bases numbered 7, after V lost 5 bases and J lost 3 bases. Germline V CDR1 and CDR2: SGHVS, FQNEAQ. Here the CDR3 DNA reads TGTGCCAGCAGCCGCGGGGACAGGGAATACACCGGGGAGCTGTTTTTT. Its translation is CASSRGDREYTGELFF.

This chain joins TRBV4-1 and TRBJ1-2; TRBD1 aligns across 7 bases. Trimming at V came to 1 base and at J to 4 bases, leaving 6 bases not matched to a gene. Germline V lookup: CDR1 MGHRA, CDR2 YSYEKL. There are 15 residues in the CDR3. The CDR3 nucleotides are TGCGCCAGCAGCCAAGGGACAGGCGAATCCTATGGCTACACCTTC. Amino acids: CASSQGTGESYGYTF.

The chain carries TRBV11-2 and TRBJ2-2, with TRBD2 matching over 9 bases. This CDR3 region has 16 residues. Trimming removed 10 bases from V and 1 base from J; junction bases left unmatched: 10. The germline CDR1 and CDR2 sequences are SGHAT and FQNNGV. Written as DNA, the CDR3 is TGTGCCACCCCCCTAGCGGGGTCTTTGAACACCGGGGAGCTGTTTTTT. Translation gives CATPLAGSLNTGELFF.